The TCR beta chain described here comes from a study of OX40 agonist ivuxolimab in advanced cancers. Study overall: Each patient was given ivuxolimab into a vein every 2 weeks, at 0.01 to 10 mg/kg. Averaging roughly 60 years in age, with a range of about 23 to 90, the cohort was approximately 83% male. Under the entry rules, prior anti-PD-1, anti-PD-L1 or anti-CTLA-4 therapy was allowed, and less than 50% had some.

This clone is a singleton in its sample. The antigen is undetermined. Here immunoSEQ multiplex PCR was the method, and the copy in TCRdb shows in-frame clones only, minus some. The repertoire has about 83,000 clones, over 80% of them found once; the top ten carry 8.5% to 9%. Trimming cost V 5 bases and J 5 bases, with 13 bases left between them. This CDR3 is 13 amino acids long. Germline V gene data show CDR1 as MNHEY and CDR2 as SVGAGI. Study findings and constraints: The study found among the lowest clonal expansion in partial responders at 0.1-3.0 mg/kg.

The source was CD4+ or CD8+ T cells sorted from blood, collected in a trial of the OX40 agonist ivuxolimab. The chain links TRBV6-5 to TRBJ2-7, with D uncertain. The clonotype was recovered from an adult with an advanced solid tumor such as melanoma, head and neck, liver or kidney cancer. CDR3 DNA: TGTGCCAGCAGTCGCCTGGAGATCCACGAGCAGTACTTC. The encoded protein is CASSRLEIHEQYF.